This TCR beta chain was recovered during a study of blood T cell repertoires in COVID-19. Study information: Resolution of symptoms, clearance, or two negative PCRs was present in recovered Cohort 3 donors. Researchers got acute and convalescent COVID-19 samples from the United States, Italy and Spain.

The V and J ends lost 3 bases and 1 base respectively, with 9 bases between them. This CDR3 spans 15 amino acids. Per germline, CDR1 MDHEN and CDR2 SYDVKM. Profiled with immunoSEQ multiplex PCR; TCRdb holds only in-frame clones, not every one. This sample has about 210,000 clones; roughly 91% occur once, and the top ten carry more than 7%. Individuals aged roughly 18 to 90 years were recruited from approximately 24 US areas. This chain joins TRBV28 and TRBJ2-2; weak D call: TRBD2 (6 bases). Sequenced material: PBMCs or T cells enriched from blood (not recorded which). This TCR derives from a young man in a cohort exposed to, infected with or recovered from COVID-19 (not recorded which). DNA of the CDR3: TGTGCCAGCAGTTTGGAGGGCTTGAACACCGGGGAGCTGTTTTTT. This encodes CASSLEGLNTGELFF.